The 11 T cell receptor beta chains below come from one sample, sequenced in a study of T-cell memory formation after mild COVID-19. TCRdb called the 5' RACE reads again in MiXCR, with one record for every CDR3 protein. The data contain 150,000 or so distinct CDR3 sequences, 20% to 25% of them singletons. The sample consisted of PBMCs or a T cell subset sorted from them (not recorded which). The receptors here all came from an adult woman who had mild COVID-19 (a few samples of this study predate the infection). Cell type and time point are not known.

The rearrangement uses TRBV3-1 and TRBJ1-2, with D perhaps matching TRBD1 (6 bases). The CDR3 is made up of 15 amino acids. Germline lookup yields CDR1 LGHDT and CDR2 YNNKEL (reference sequence). V lost 4 bases to trimming and J lost 4 bases, with 16 bases between them. The CDR3 region is CASSLRPGGAYGYTF. The DNA for the CDR3 is TGTGCCAGCAGCCTGAGACCGGGGGGCGCCTATGGCTACACCTTC.

The CDR3 coding sequence is TGTGCCAGCAGTTCCCGGGCTATGAACACCGGGGAGCTGTTTTTT. This codes for CASSSRAMNTGELFF. The chain links TRBV6-6 to TRBJ2-2; D is uncertain. This CDR3 spans 15 amino acids. V lost 4 bases to trimming and J lost 1 base, with 10 bases between them. CDR1 and CDR2 (germline): MNHNY, SVGAGI (reference sequence).

The genes are TRBV12-3 or TRBV12-4 and TRBJ2-2; 8 bases line up with TRBD1. The V segment lost 5 bases and the J segment 6 bases; nucleotides outside the gene matches: 5. The CDR3 contains 14 residues. The CDR3 nucleotides read TGTGCCAGCAGTAAGGACAGGGTCCCCGGGGAGCTGTTTTTT. Its translation: CASSKDRVPGELFF.

The rearrangement links TRBV4-1 to TRBJ1-2; TRBD1 matches 11 bases. The CDR3 consists of 15 residues. V shed 3 bases and J 4 bases; nucleotides not matched to a gene: 4. Germline V gene data show CDR1 as MGHRA and CDR2 as YSYEKL. CDR3 sequence: CASSHDGTGGYGYTF. The CDR3 DNA is TGCGCCAGCAGCCACGACGGGACAGGGGGCTATGGCTACACCTTC.

This clonotype was counted between two and nine times. This chain uses TRBV20-1 with TRBJ2-5; the D gene could be TRBD1 or TRBD2 (5 bases each). The CDR3 runs to 14 residues. V lost 3 bases and J 0 bases, leaving 11 bases between the germline ends. Germline assignment: CDR1 DFQATT and CDR2 SNEGSKA (reference sequence). CDR3 sequence (DNA): TGCAGTGCTAGTTTAGAGGGGTACCAAGAGACCCAGTACTTC. Protein sequence: CSASLEGYQETQYF.

This clonotype was counted between two and nine times. CDR3: CSAPRSGLAGNNEQFF. The CDR3 nucleotides read TGCAGTGCTCCCCGCTCGGGACTAGCGGGAAACAATGAGCAGTTCTTC. V gene TRBV20-1 combines with J gene TRBJ2-1; 13 nucleotides agree with TRBD2. Trimming removed 5 bases from V and 5 bases from J; junction bases left unmatched: 9. The CDR3 totals 16 residues. Germline CDR1 DFQATT, CDR2 SNEGSKA (reference sequence).

The chain employs TRBV29-1 and TRBJ2-7; 8 bases align to TRBD1. Looked up from germline, CDR1 is SQVTM and CDR2 is ANQGSEA. The CDR3 contains 12 residues. Trimming at V came to 8 bases and at J to 3 bases, leaving 6 bases not matched to a gene. The CDR3 nucleotides read TGCAGCTCCACGGGACAGGACTACGAGCAGTACTTC. This encodes CSSTGQDYEQYF.

To note about this clonotype: One junction end does not reproduce the germline sequence, and a read error may be involved. The J gene is TRBJ2-1, the V gene TRBV7-6; D may be TRBD1 (6 bases). This CDR3 is 18 amino acids long. The germline V gene has CDR1 SGHVS and CDR2 FNYEAQ. The CDR3 sequence is CDSSLPDTAGASYNEQFF. The DNA for the CDR3 is TGTGACAGCAGCCTCCCGGACACAGCAGGGGCGAGCTACAATGAGCAGTTCTTC.

The rearrangement joins TRBV12-3 or TRBV12-4 to TRBJ1-3; D is possibly TRBD1 (5 bases). The CDR3 covers 15 residues. Deletions cut 5 bases from V and 0 bases from J, with 11 bases between. The CDR3 coding sequence is TGTGCCAGCAGTCCCCGGACACCCTCTGGAAACACCATATATTTT. It specifies CASSPRTPSGNTIYF.

The sample holds a few counts of this clonotype. CDR3 residues: CASSDKGGSNEQFF. DNA of the CDR3: TGTGCCAGCAGCGATAAGGGGGGGAGCAATGAGCAGTTCTTC. This rearrangement joins TRBV12-3 or TRBV12-4 to TRBJ2-1; possibly TRBD2 for D (7 bases). The CDR3 runs 14 residues. V lost 6 bases and J lost 6, with 15 bases in between.

This clonotype was seen only a few times. This chain connects TRBV3-1 to TRBJ1-2, with D possibly TRBD1 on 6 matching bases. Germline V CDR1 and CDR2: LGHDT, YNNKEL (reference sequence). The CDR3 covers 18 residues. V lost 1 base and J lost 4, with 22 bases in between. The CDR3 spells CASSQAPETGARGYGYTF. CDR3 in DNA: TGTGCCAGCAGCCAAGCCCCGGAGACGGGGGCGCGCGGCTATGGCTACACCTTC.